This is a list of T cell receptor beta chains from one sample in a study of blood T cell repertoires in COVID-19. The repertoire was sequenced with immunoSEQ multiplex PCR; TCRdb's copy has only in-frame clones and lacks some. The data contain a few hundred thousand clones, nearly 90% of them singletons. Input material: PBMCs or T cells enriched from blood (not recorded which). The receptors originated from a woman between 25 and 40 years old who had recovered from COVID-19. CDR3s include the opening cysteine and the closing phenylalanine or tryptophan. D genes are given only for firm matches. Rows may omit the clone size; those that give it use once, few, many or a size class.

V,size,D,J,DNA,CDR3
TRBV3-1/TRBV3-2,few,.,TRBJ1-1,TGTGCCAGCAGCCAGGCACTGACAGCGAACACTGAAGCTTTCTTT,CASSQALTANTEAFF
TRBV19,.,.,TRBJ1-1,TGTGCCAGTAGTAAGACCGGCGGGCCCGAAGCTTTCTTT,CASSKTGGPEAFF
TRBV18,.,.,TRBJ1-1,TGTGCCAGCTCACCACCGGGGACACCGAACACTGAAGCTTTCTTT,CASSPPGTPNTEAFF
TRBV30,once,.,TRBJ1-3,TGTGCCTGGAGTGTGGATTTCGGGGGAATCACTGGAAACACCATATATTTT,CAWSVDFGGITGNTIYF
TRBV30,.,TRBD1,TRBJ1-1,TGTGCCTGGAGTGTTGACAGGGGGACTGAAGCTTTCTTT,CAWSVDRGTEAFF
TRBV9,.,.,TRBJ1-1,TGTGCCAGCAGCCCTCGTCGGGGAGGCACTGAAGCTTTCTTT,CASSPRRGGTEAFF
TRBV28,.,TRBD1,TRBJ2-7,TGTGCCAGCAGTTTCCCTATGACAGGGCTCTACGAGCAGTACTTC,CASSFPMTGLYEQYF
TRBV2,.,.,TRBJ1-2,TGTGCCAGCAGCCCCAGTTCATCTGGCTACACCTTC,CASSPSSSGYTF
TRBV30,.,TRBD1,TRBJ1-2,TGTGCCTGGAGTTCAGGGGGCGCTGGGTCCAACTATGGCTACACCTTC,CAWSSGGAGSNYGYTF
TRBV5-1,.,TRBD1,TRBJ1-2,TGCGCCAGCAGCCAACTATCCGGGACAGACTATGGCTACACCTTC,CASSQLSGTDYGYTF
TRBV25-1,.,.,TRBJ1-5,TGTGCCAGTTCCGAGGGCGGGGAAGGAGGCAATCAGCCCCAGCATTTT,CASSEGGEGGNQPQHF
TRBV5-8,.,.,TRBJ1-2,TGTGCCAGCAGTTTATACTATGGCTACACCTTC,CASSLYYGYTF
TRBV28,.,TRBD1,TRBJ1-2,TGTGCCAGCAACCCGGGACAGGGAGCTAACTATGGCTACACCTTC,CASNPGQGANYGYTF
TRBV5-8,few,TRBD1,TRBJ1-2,TGTGCCAGCAGCCGGACGACAGGGTCGAATGGCTACACCTTC,CASSRTTGSNGYTF
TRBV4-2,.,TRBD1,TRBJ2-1,TGTGCCAGCAGCCAAGATCCTACAGGGGCATGGAATGAGCAGTTCTTC,CASSQDPTGAWNEQFF
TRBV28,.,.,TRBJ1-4,TGTGCCAGCAGTTTAGCGGGGCTCGGGACTAATGAAAAACTGTTTTTT,CASSLAGLGTNEKLFF
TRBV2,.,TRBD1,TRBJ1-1,TGTGCCAGCAGGGACAGGGAATTCGGCACTGAAGCTTTCTTT,CASRDREFGTEAFF
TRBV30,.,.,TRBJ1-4,TGTGCCTGGAGTGTACGGGGGACAACTAATGAAAAACTGTTTTTT,CAWSVRGTTNEKLFF
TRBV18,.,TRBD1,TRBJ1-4,TGTGCCAGCTCACCCTCGGGACAGGGAGGTTTGAAACTGTTTTTT,CASSPSGQGGLKLFF
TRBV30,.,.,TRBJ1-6,TGTGCCTGGAGTCGCCCGGGTAGCTCCTATAATTCACCCCTCCACTTT,CAWSRPGSSYNSPLHF
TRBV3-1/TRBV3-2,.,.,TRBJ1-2,TGTGCCAGCAGCCACGGCGCAGACTACTATGGCTACACCTTC,CASSHGADYYGYTF
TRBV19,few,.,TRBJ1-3,TGTGCCAGTAGTATTATTGGCGGACTCTCTGGAAACACCATATATTTT,CASSIIGGLSGNTIYF
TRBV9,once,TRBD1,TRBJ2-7,TGTGCCAGCAGCGTAGGGCGGACAGGGTCTGGCGAGCAGTACTTC,CASSVGRTGSGEQYF
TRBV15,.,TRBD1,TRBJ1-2,TGTGCCACCAGCAGAGACCACAGGGGCGGCTACACCTTC,CATSRDHRGGYTF
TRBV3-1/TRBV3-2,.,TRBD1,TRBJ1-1,TGTGCCAGCAGCCTTGGACAGGGGAACACTGAAGCTTTCTTT,CASSLGQGNTEAFF
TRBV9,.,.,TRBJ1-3,TGTGCCAGCAGCCCTCGGGGGGGGGCTGGAAACACCATATATTTT,CASSPRGGAGNTIYF
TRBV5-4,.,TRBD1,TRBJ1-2,TGTGCCAGCAGCTCTCCGGGACAGGGTAGCTATGGCTACACCTTC,CASSSPGQGSYGYTF
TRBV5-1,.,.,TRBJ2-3,TGCGCCAGTAGTAGCACAGATACGCAGTATTTT,CASSSTDTQYF
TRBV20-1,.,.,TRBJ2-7,TGCAGTGCTAGTGGTGACGGAACGGGAGAGCAGTACTTC,CSASGDGTGEQYF
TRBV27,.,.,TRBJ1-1,TGTGCCAGCAAAATCAGGGGCGGACTGAACACTGAAGCTTTCTTT,CASKIRGGLNTEAFF
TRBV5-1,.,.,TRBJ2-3,TGCGCCAGCAGCTTCAAGGGGTCAGGTACAGATACGCAGTATTTT,CASSFKGSGTDTQYF
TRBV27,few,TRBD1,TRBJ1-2,TGTGCCAGCAGTTCAGGGGGTGGCTATGGCTACACCTTC,CASSSGGGYGYTF